This T cell receptor (beta chain) is from a study of T cells in Graves' hyperthyroidism and ophthalmopathy. This CDR3 comprises 17 residues. V lost 4 bases to trimming and J lost 2 bases; unmatched junction nucleotides: 9. Germline V CDR1 and CDR2: SGHDT, YYEEEE. The study's findings and limits: Peripheral blood also featured most of the thyroid clonotypes expanded above 0.001. By a 13 V-J model, ophthalmopathy was set apart from stable hyperthyroidism.

Ten or more counts support this clonotype. Its target is unknown. There were TCR beta CDR3 regions amplified from RNA transcripts. Carried out on the TCR CDR3, a first-round RT-PCR used the HTBI primer set. MiXCR, applied by TCRdb to the multiplex PCR reads, yields one record per CDR3 protein. The data show 200,000 to 250,000 distinct CDR3 sequences, approximately 16% seen once. The receptor was isolated from a woman aged 18-29 years with Graves' ophthalmopathy. The sequenced sample consisted of blood. The chain employs TRBV5-6 and TRBJ1-4, with 9 bases lining up with TRBD1. The CDR3 is CASSVDRGFGTNEKLFF. The CDR3 bases are TGTGCCAGCAGCGTCGACAGGGGGTTCGGCACTAATGAAAAACTGTTTTTT.